Following are 10 T cell receptor beta chains from one sample sequenced in a study of blood T cell repertoires in COVID-19. Clones were sequenced by immunoSEQ multiplex PCR, and TCRdb holds only the in-frame ones, with some missing. The sample lists about 76,000 clones, 80% to 90% seen once, with more than 15% in the top ten. The sequencing sample was made of peripheral blood. These receptors were obtained from a woman aged 60 to 75 with acute or convalescent COVID-19.

The genes are TRBV2 and TRBJ2-6; D gene ambiguous. Germline values: CDR1 SNHLY, CDR2 FYNNEI. CDR3 size: 16 residues. V was shortened by 0 bases and J by 6 bases, with 12 bases between the two germline ends. CDR3 residues: CASSEALRVEANVLTF. For the CDR3, the DNA is TGTGCCAGCAGTGAAGCGCTTCGCGTTGAGGCCAACGTCCTGACTTTC.

This chain links TRBV27 with TRBJ2-1, with 12 bases matching TRBD2. The CDR3 is made up of 15 amino acids. Germline trimming cut 6 bases from V and 7 bases from J; bases unmatched to any gene: 7. Germline lookup yields CDR1 MNHEY and CDR2 SMNVEV (reference sequence). The CDR3 loop reads CASRIPSGGANEQFF. The CDR3 nucleotides read TGTGCCAGCAGGATCCCTAGCGGGGGGGCGAATGAGCAGTTCTTC.

This chain connects TRBV4-3 to TRBJ1-2; D is possibly TRBD1 (5 bases). Germline V gives CDR1 LGHNA, CDR2 YSLEER. V lost 5 bases, J lost 4 bases, and 8 bases lay in between. The CDR3 covers 12 residues. CDR3 sequence reads: CASSSQGYGYTF. CDR3 coding DNA: TGCGCCAGCAGCTCCCAGGGCTATGGCTACACCTTC.

The rearrangement links TRBV11-2 to TRBJ2-7, with 12 bases that match TRBD1. This CDR3 region has 15 residues. The junction had 3 bases not matched to a gene; V was cut back by 0 bases and J by 6 bases. Germline CDR1 is SGHAT and CDR2 is FQNNGV. The CDR3: CASSLEGTGGAEQYF. Written as DNA, the CDR3 is TGTGCCAGCAGCTTAGAGGGGACAGGGGGCGCCGAGCAGTACTTC.

This clone appeared once. The CDR3 DNA sequence: TGTGCCAGCATTTCATCCGACAGGGTCTGGGAAGAAAAACTGTTTTTT. Amino acids: CASISSDRVWEEKLFF. The chain joins TRBV28 to TRBJ1-4; 7 bases fit TRBD1. Germline lookup yields CDR1 MDHEN and CDR2 SYDVKM. The CDR3 is 16 amino acids. J was trimmed by 8 bases and V by 7 bases; bases with no gene match: 16.

The chain carries TRBV7-7 and TRBJ1-3, with D unclear. The CDR3 length is 13 residues. Germline values: CDR1 SSHAT, CDR2 FNYEAQ (reference sequence). Written as DNA, the CDR3 is TGTGCTAGCGGGGAGAGCTCTGGAAACACCATATATTTT. It codes for CASGESSGNTIYF.

Only one count was recorded for this clone. The rearrangement joins TRBV28 to TRBJ2-1, with 7 positions matching TRBD1. This CDR3 has 14 amino acids. The V segment lost 5 bases and the J segment 7 bases; nucleotides outside the gene matches: 8. The germline CDR1 and CDR2 sequences are MDHEN and SYDVKM. This CDR3 is CASSTTRGLNEQFF. The CDR3 DNA reads TGTGCCAGCAGTACCACAAGGGGGCTAAATGAGCAGTTCTTC.

V and J are TRBV5-1 and TRBJ1-5, with D unclear. Trimming cost V 1 base and J 0 bases, with 8 bases left between them. Looked up from germline, CDR1 is SGHRS and CDR2 is YFSETQ. This CDR3 spans 15 amino acids. The CDR3 DNA reads as TGCGCCAGCAGCTTGACAGACTATAGCAATCAGCCCCAGCATTTT. Translation: CASSLTDYSNQPQHF.

The J gene is TRBJ1-1, the V gene TRBV29-1, with D unclear. V lost 4 bases and J 10 bases, leaving 13 bases between the germline ends. The CDR3 contains 11 residues. Germline V lookup: CDR1 SQVTM, CDR2 ANQGSEA. The CDR3 spells CSVVGEWGAFF. For the CDR3, the DNA is TGCAGCGTTGTTGGGGAGTGGGGAGCTTTCTTT.

This clone was seen repeatedly, ten times or more. The rearrangement uses TRBV19 and TRBJ2-7; D perhaps matches TRBD1 (6 bases). Germline V lookup: CDR1 LNHDA, CDR2 SQIVND (reference sequence). The CDR3 extends over 14 amino acids. V was clipped by 5 bases and J by 2 bases, with 13 bases between them. CDR3 residues: CASSPAGDAYEQYF. The DNA for the CDR3 is TGTGCCAGTAGTCCGGCAGGGGACGCCTACGAGCAGTACTTC.